The 21 T cell receptor beta chains given below trace back to one sample, sequenced in a study of T cell repertoires in cytomegalovirus infection. One entry per CDR3 protein, called by TCRdb with MiXCR from the reads. This table holds about 160,000 distinct CDR3 sequences, roughly a sixth found once. The sequencing sample was made of CD8+ T cells from PBMCs. These receptors originate from a human donor in good health (CMV status not recorded). Some clones in this sample may be carry-over from other donors' samples.

The gene calls are TRBV20-1 and TRBJ2-1; D is unresolved. The CDR3 covers 13 residues. CDR1 and CDR2 (germline): DFQATT, SNEGSKA (reference sequence). V was clipped by 4 bases and J by 7 bases, with 14 bases between them. Here the CDR3 reads CSAKPVDRNEQFF. The CDR3 bases are TGCAGTGCTAAGCCCGTCGATAGGAATGAGCAGTTCTTC.

The rearrangement uses TRBV7-9 and TRBJ2-7; 7 bases line up with TRBD2. V lost 5 bases to trimming and J lost 6 bases; unmatched junction nucleotides: 16. CDR1 SEHNR and CDR2 FQNEAQ come from the germline V gene (reference sequence). CDR3 length: 16 residues. This CDR3 reads CASSRPGEGGSSEQYF. CDR3 sequence (DNA): TGTGCCAGCAGCCGTCCCGGGGAGGGAGGGTCGTCCGAGCAGTACTTC.

J is TRBJ2-3 and V is TRBV7-2, with D unresolved. V was shortened by 2 bases and J by 1 base, with 7 bases between the two germline ends. The CDR3 contains 14 residues. Germline V gives CDR1 SGHTA, CDR2 FQGNSA. This CDR3 is CASSLLDRTDTQYF. Written as DNA, the CDR3 is TGTGCCAGCAGCTTATTAGACCGCACAGATACGCAGTATTTT.

The chain is built from TRBV3-1 and TRBJ2-7; 11 bases are a match to TRBD2. Trimming at V came to 3 bases and at J to 5 bases, leaving 9 bases not matched to a gene. The CDR3 is made up of 16 amino acids. Germline V CDR1 and CDR2: LGHDT, YNNKEL (reference sequence). The CDR3 DNA is TGTGCCAGCAGCCACGAATCTAGCGGGAGGCGCAACGAGCAGTACTTC. It is translated as CASSHESSGRRNEQYF.

CDR3 sequence (DNA): TGTGCCAGTGCTAGCGGGGAGAACTACGAGCAGTACTTC. Translation: CASASGENYEQYF. The chain carries TRBV6-5 and TRBJ2-7; 9 bases match TRBD2. The V and J ends lost 9 bases and 3 bases, in that order; junction bases with no gene match: 6. The CDR3 consists of 13 residues. Germline V gene sequence: CDR1 MNHEY, CDR2 SVGAGI.

For this clonotype: This may stem from a read error, because a much larger clone lies one nucleotide away. The chain recombines TRBV7-9 with TRBJ1-1, with a tentative D call TRBD1 (5 bases). This CDR3 is built from 12 residues. Germline-derived CDR1 and CDR2 are SEHNR and FQNEAQ (reference sequence). In DNA form, the CDR3 reads TGTGCCTGCAGCTGGGGGTACACTGAAGCTTTCTTT. Translating it yields CACSWGYTEAFF. Drawing the rest from reference TRBV7-9 and TRBJ1-1, the complete variable domain is DTGVSQNPRHKITKRGQNVTFRCDPISEHNRLYWYRQTLGQGPEFLTYFQNEAQLEKSRLLSDRFSAERPKGSFSTLEIQRTEQGDSAMYLCACSWGYTEAFFGQGTRLTVV.

The sample holds many counts of this clonotype. The V call is TRBV7-2, the J call TRBJ2-7; possibly TRBD1 for D (6 bases). V lost 4 bases, J lost 6 bases, and 16 bases lay in between. The CDR3 loop spans 14 amino acids. Germline V gene sequence: CDR1 SGHTA, CDR2 FQGNSA. The CDR3 protein is CASSSPGHSLEQYF. In DNA form, the CDR3 reads TGTGCCAGCAGCTCGCCGGGACATTCACTCGAGCAGTACTTC.

This clonotype turned up a few times. V gene TRBV24-1 combines with J gene TRBJ2-5; D possibly corresponds to TRBD1 (5 bases). The CDR3 is 15 amino acids. Germline V lookup: CDR1 KGHDR, CDR2 SFDVKD. Trimming took off 4 bases at V and 1 base at J, with 12 bases between the two ends. The CDR3 loop is CATSDSDSSQETQYF. CDR3 nucleotides: TGTGCCACCAGTGACTCAGACAGCTCCCAAGAGACCCAGTACTTC.

This clonotype has just a few counts. This rearrangement joins TRBV12-3 or TRBV12-4 to TRBJ2-1; 10 nucleotides match TRBD2. J gave up 9 bases and V 7 bases, and 12 bases lay outside the gene matches. The length of the CDR3 is 15 residues. CDR3 residues: CASTLSGRELSEQFF. The CDR3 nucleotides read TGTGCCAGCACCTTAAGCGGGAGGGAGCTAAGTGAGCAGTTCTTC.

This clonotype appeared many times. V and J are TRBV7-2 and TRBJ1-2; no reliable D call. Germline V gene data show CDR1 as SGHTA and CDR2 as FQGNSA. The germline V and J ends were trimmed by 3 bases and 4 bases, with 12 bases remaining between them. This CDR3 is 14 amino acids long. CDR3 in DNA: TGTGCCAGCAGCTTCGGGCAGACCTCCTATGGCTACACCTTC. Translation gives CASSFGQTSYGYTF.

The table lists this clonotype with a few counts. This chain uses TRBV7-8 with TRBJ2-1, with 13 bases lining up with TRBD2. Germline V CDR1 and CDR2: SGHVS, FQNEAQ. With 2 bases clipped from V and 3 bases from J, the junction kept 10 bases outside the gene matches. The CDR3 totals 19 residues. CDR3 protein: CASSLYWTSGSTSYNEQFF. The CDR3 DNA sequence: TGTGCCAGCAGCTTATATTGGACTAGCGGGAGCACCAGCTACAATGAGCAGTTCTTC.

The chain has TRBV12-3 or TRBV12-4 and TRBJ1-1, with D possibly matching TRBD1 (5 bases). The CDR3 has 14 amino acids. Deletions cut 8 bases from V and 3 bases from J, with 16 bases between. CDR3 in DNA: TGTGCCAGCTTAGGGGACCCGGAGTACACTGAAGCTTTCTTT. Translated: CASLGDPEYTEAFF.

This chain links TRBV27 with TRBJ2-7, with 10 bases aligning to TRBD2. This CDR3 contains 15 residues. V was pared by 5 bases and J by 2 bases, with 6 bases of the junction left unmatched. Germline V gene lookup returns CDR1 MNHEY and CDR2 SMNVEV (reference sequence). The CDR3 is CASSQSGRGAYEQYF. In nucleotides, the CDR3 is TGTGCCAGCAGTCAGAGCGGGAGGGGGGCCTACGAGCAGTACTTC.

This clonotype has only a few counts. This chain connects TRBV6-2 or TRBV6-3 to TRBJ2-7; TRBD2 matches 8 bases. V was pared by 6 bases and J by 1 base, with 11 bases of the junction left unmatched. Germline loops: CDR1 MNHEY, CDR2 SVGEGT. CDR3 size: 16 residues. The CDR3 protein is CASSQDGLAVSYEQYF. CDR3 bases: TGTGCCAGCAGCCAAGACGGACTAGCAGTGTCCTACGAGCAGTACTTC.

There are a few counts of this clonotype. V gene TRBV7-9 combines with J gene TRBJ1-4; 7 bases map to TRBD1. CDR1 is SEHNR, CDR2 FQNEAQ, per germline (reference sequence). This CDR3 region has 14 residues. Germline trimming cut 5 bases from V and 5 bases from J; bases unmatched to any gene: 5. CDR3 protein: CASSPWDRNEKLFF. As DNA, the CDR3 is TGTGCCAGCAGCCCCTGGGACAGAAATGAAAAACTGTTTTTT.

This clonotype has just a few counts. The chain uses TRBV7-8 and TRBJ1-1; 7 bases line up with TRBD1. V gave up 0 bases and J gave up 4 bases; unmatched junction bases: 14. In germline, CDR1 is SGHVS, CDR2 FQNEAQ. CDR3 length: 18 amino acids. CDR3 coding DNA: TGTGCCAGCAGCTTAGCACCCAGGGGGGGCCCATCAGGCACTGAAGCTTTCTTT. It codes for CASSLAPRGGPSGTEAFF.

The table lists this clonotype with a few counts. The V gene is TRBV7-9, the J gene TRBJ2-1; 8 bases align to TRBD1. The CDR3 runs to 17 residues. J lost 1 base, V lost 1 base, and 6 bases had no gene match. The germline V gene encodes CDR1 SEHNR and CDR2 FQNEAQ (reference sequence). The CDR3 protein is CASSLEVRQGSYNEQFF. The CDR3 DNA follows: TGTGCCAGCAGCTTAGAAGTACGACAGGGGTCCTACAATGAGCAGTTCTTC.

The rearrangement uses TRBV7-8 and TRBJ1-3; D is unclear. The CDR3 sequence is 15 residues long. Trimming shortened V by 5 bases and J by 0 bases, and 11 bases separated the two germline ends. Germline V gives CDR1 SGHVS, CDR2 FQNEAQ. The CDR3 nucleotides are TGTGCCAGCAGCGGGCGCGGCCGCTCTGGAAACACCATATATTTT. This translates into CASSGRGRSGNTIYF. Combining the CDR3 with reference TRBV7-8 and TRBJ1-3 gives the whole variable domain GAGVSQSPRYKVAKRGQDVALRCDPISGHVSLFWYQQALGQGPEFLTYFQNEAQLDKSGLPSDRFFAERPEGSVSTLKIQRTQQEDSAVYLCASSGRGRSGNTIYFGEGSWLTVV.

In its sample, this clonotype was seen a few times. J is TRBJ2-7 and V is TRBV20-1; D could derive from TRBD1 or TRBD2 (6 bases each). This CDR3 comprises 14 residues. Germline V gene sequence: CDR1 DFQATT, CDR2 SNEGSKA (reference sequence). V dropped 5 bases and J dropped 6 bases, with 20 bases sitting between them. The CDR3 region is CSAPSGAGILEQYF. DNA of the CDR3: TGCAGTGCTCCGTCGGGGGCAGGGATTCTCGAGCAGTACTTC.

This clonotype was observed a handful of times. The V call is TRBV7-2, the J call TRBJ1-5; weak D call: TRBD1 (5 bases). With 5 bases removed from V and 6 bases from J, the gap between germline ends came to 14 bases. The CDR3 sequence is 14 residues long. Germline V gene data show CDR1 as SGHTA and CDR2 as FQGNSA. CDR3 DNA sequence: TGTGCCAGCAGCCATGCAGGGTCCGGTCAGCCCCAGCATTTT. This codes for CASSHAGSGQPQHF.

The V and J genes are TRBV28 and TRBJ2-7; 7 bases align to TRBD1. V lost 5 bases to trimming and J lost 3 bases; unmatched junction nucleotides: 7. The CDR3 is made up of 14 amino acids. Germline V gene sequence: CDR1 MDHEN, CDR2 SYDVKM. Here the CDR3 reads CASSPPQGSYEQYF. As DNA, the CDR3 is TGTGCCAGCAGTCCACCACAGGGGAGCTACGAGCAGTACTTC.